This T cell receptor beta chain was recovered during a study of kidney transplant recipient with SARS-CoV-2 infection. The CDR3 length is 13 residues. Germline values: CDR1 MNHEY, CDR2 SMNVEV (reference sequence). TCRdb ran MiXCR on the reads and lists one entry per CDR3 protein. The sample has 200,000 to 300,000 distinct CDR3 sequences; under 30% are singletons. Points on this clonotype: One end of the junction varies from germline; a read error may be responsible.

The clonotype comes from a male patient in his thirties who had COVID-19 and was a kidney transplant recipient. Some T cells here may be from the graft donor. Sequences were derived from a blood sample, sampled at baseline and on roughly day 120 from a kidney transplant recipient. This sequence joins TRBV27 and TRBJ2-7, with a weak D call TRBD1 (5 bases). DNA for the CDR3: TGTGACAGCAGTTTAGACAGATCCTACGAGCAGTACTTC. It specifies CDSSLDRSYEQYF.